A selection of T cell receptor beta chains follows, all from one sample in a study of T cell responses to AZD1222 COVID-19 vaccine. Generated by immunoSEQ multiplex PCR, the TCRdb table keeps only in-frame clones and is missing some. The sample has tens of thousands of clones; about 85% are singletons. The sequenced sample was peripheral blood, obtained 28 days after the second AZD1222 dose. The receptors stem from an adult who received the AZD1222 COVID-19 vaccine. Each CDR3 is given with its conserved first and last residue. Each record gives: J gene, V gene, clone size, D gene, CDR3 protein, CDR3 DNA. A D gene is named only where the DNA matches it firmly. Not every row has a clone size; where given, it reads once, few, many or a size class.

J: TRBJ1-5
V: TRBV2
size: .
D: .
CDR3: CASSDEGYGNQPQHF
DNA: TGTGCCAGCAGTGATGAGGGGTATGGCAATCAGCCCCAGCATTTT

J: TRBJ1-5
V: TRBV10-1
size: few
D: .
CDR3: CASNTRGYSNQPQHF
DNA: TGCGCCAGCAACACTCGGGGGTACAGCAATCAGCCCCAGCATTTT

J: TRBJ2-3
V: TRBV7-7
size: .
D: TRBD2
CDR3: CASSATILAGGSSTDTQYF
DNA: TGTGCTAGCAGCGCCACCATACTAGCGGGAGGTTCTAGCACAGATACGCAGTATTTT

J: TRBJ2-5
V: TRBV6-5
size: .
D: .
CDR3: CASSYSRDRQEAQYF
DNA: TGTGCCAGCAGTTACTCGCGGGACAGACAAGAGGCCCAGTACTTC

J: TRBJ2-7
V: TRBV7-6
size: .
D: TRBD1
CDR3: CASSLLGQNDYEQYF
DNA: TGTGCCAGCAGCTTATTGGGACAGAACGACTACGAGCAGTACTTC

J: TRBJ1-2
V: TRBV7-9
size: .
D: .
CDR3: CASAPRTVNYGYTF
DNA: TGTGCCAGCGCACCCCGGACAGTAAACTATGGCTACACCTTC

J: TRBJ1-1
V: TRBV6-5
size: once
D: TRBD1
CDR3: CASSTQGGYTEAFF
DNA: TGTGCCAGCAGCACACAGGGGGGTTACACTGAAGCTTTCTTT

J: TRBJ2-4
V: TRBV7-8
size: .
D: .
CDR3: CASSLELGVNIQYF
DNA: TGTGCCAGCAGCTTAGAGCTGGGCGTAAACATTCAGTACTTC

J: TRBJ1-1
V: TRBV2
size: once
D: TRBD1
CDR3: CARDRDGTEAFF
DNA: TGTGCCAGGGACAGGGACGGCACTGAAGCTTTCTTT

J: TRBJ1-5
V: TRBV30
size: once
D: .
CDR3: CAWSGGGGGQPQHF
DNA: TGTGCCTGGAGCGGCGGTGGGGGCGGACAGCCCCAGCATTTT

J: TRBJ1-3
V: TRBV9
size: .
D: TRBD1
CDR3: CASSGSGTGNTIYF
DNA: TGTGCCAGCAGCGGCTCCGGGACAGGGAACACCATATATTTT

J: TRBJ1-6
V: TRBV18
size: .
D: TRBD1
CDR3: CASSPPTGTGGSSPLHF
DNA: TGTGCCAGCTCACCACCCACCGGGACAGGGGGTAGCTCACCCCTCCACTTT

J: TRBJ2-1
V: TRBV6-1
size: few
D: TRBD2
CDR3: CASSDGGSGINEQFF
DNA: TGTGCCAGCAGTGACGGCGGGAGCGGGATCAATGAGCAGTTCTTC

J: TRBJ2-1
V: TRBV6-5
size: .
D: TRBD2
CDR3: CASSYLAGGFNEQFF
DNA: TGTGCCAGCAGTTACTTAGCGGGAGGGTTCAATGAGCAGTTCTTC

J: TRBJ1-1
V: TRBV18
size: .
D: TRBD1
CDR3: CASSLTGSGRDTEAFF
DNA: TGTGCCAGCTCACTGACAGGGAGCGGACGGGACACTGAAGCTTTCTTT

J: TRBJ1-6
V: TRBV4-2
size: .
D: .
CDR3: CASSQDVASYNSPLHF
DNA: TGTGCCAGCAGCCAAGATGTGGCCTCCTATAATTCACCCCTCCACTTT

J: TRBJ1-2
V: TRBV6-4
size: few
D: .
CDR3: CASSDSGGSYGYTF
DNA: TGTGCCAGCAGTGATTCGGGGGGCAGCTATGGCTACACCTTC

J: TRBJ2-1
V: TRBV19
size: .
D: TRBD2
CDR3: CASSSRTSGSHNEQFF
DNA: TGTGCCAGTAGTTCCCGGACTAGCGGGAGCCACAATGAGCAGTTCTTC

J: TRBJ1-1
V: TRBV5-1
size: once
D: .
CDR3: CASRTDPNTEAFF
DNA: TGCGCCAGCAGGACAGACCCGAACACTGAAGCTTTCTTT

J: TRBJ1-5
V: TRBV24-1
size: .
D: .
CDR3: CATSASYSNQPQHF
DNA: TGTGCCACCAGTGCATCTTATAGCAATCAGCCCCAGCATTTT

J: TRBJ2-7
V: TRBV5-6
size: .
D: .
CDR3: CASSLRTWDRGSYEQYF
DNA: TGTGCCAGCAGCCTACGAACGTGGGACCGGGGATCCTACGAGCAGTACTTC

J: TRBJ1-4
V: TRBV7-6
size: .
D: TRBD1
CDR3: CASSPDRVDNEKLFF
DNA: TGTGCCAGCAGCCCCGACAGGGTGGATAATGAAAAACTGTTTTTT

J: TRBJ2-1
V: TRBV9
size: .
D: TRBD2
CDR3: CASSIRGSSGNEQFF
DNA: TGTGCCAGCAGCATCCGGGGGTCTAGCGGGAATGAGCAGTTCTTC

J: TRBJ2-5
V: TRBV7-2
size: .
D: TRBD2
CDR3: CASSFGGKETQYF
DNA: TGTGCCAGCAGCTTCGGGGGGAAAGAGACCCAGTACTTC